The TCR beta chain under discussion was sequenced for a study of blood T cell repertoires in COVID-19. Study details: Samples taken during acute and convalescent COVID-19 were collected in the United States, Italy and Spain. Sources were T cells, B-cell-depleted T cells, or PBMCs; the material itself was cDNA or gDNA.

Per germline, CDR1 MNHEY and CDR2 SMNVEV (reference sequence). This CDR3 contains 17 residues. V was clipped by 2 bases and J by 0 bases, with 13 bases between them. Original methodology: Nucleated cell number was recorded as an estimate derived from reference gene primer amplification. Assay used: immunoSEQ multiplex PCR; TCRdb lists only in-frame clones, some missing. V, J and clone size reflect that table, while D and trimming were determined from the DNA. This table has fewer than 500,000 clones, roughly 77% appearing once. The TCR originated in a human donor with acute or convalescent COVID-19. The donor label of this sample is uncertain. The V call is TRBV27, the J call TRBJ2-2; D perhaps matches TRBD2 (6 bases). The material sequenced was peripheral blood. CDR3 loop: CASSLGVGGSNTGELFF. CDR3 DNA sequence: TGTGCCAGCAGTTTAGGGGTTGGGGGGTCGAACACCGGGGAGCTGTTTTTT.